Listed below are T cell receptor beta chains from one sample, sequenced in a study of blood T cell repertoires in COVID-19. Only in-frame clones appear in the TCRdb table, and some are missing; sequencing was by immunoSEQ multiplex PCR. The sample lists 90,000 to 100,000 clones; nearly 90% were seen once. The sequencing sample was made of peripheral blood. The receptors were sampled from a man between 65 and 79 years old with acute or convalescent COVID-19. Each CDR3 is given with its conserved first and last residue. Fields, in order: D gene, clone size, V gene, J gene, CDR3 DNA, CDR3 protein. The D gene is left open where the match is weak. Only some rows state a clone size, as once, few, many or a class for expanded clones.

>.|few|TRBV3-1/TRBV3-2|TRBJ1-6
TGTGCCAGCAGCCAGGGGGCGGATTCACCCCTCCACTTT
CASSQGADSPLHF
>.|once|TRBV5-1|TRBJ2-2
TGCGCCAGCAGCTTGGAACAGATCGCGAACACCGGGGAGCTGTTTTTT
CASSLEQIANTGELFF
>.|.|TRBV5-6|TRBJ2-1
TGTGCCAGCAGCTTGGTATGGCGGGACGCACTAGGGACTGAGCAGTTCTTC
CASSLVWRDALGTEQFF
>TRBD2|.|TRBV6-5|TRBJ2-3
TGTGCCACCAGAGGTTTGCGGGGGGGAACAGATACGCAGTATTTT
CATRGLRGGTDTQYF
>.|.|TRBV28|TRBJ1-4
TGTGCCACAAAACGGGGGGGTCGAAGTGAAAAACTGTTTTTT
CATKRGGRSEKLFF
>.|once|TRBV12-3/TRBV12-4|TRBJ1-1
TGTGCCAGCAGTTTGGGGCTGGAAGCTTTCTTT
CASSLGLEAFF
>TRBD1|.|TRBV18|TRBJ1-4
TGTGCCAGCTCACCCGGACAGGGCGGTGAAAAACTGTTTTTT
CASSPGQGGEKLFF
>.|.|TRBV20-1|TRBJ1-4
TGCAGTGCCAGTCTTATTCAAGGGGGTGAAAAACTGTTTTTT
CSASLIQGGEKLFF
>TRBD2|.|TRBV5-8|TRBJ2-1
TGTGCCAGCAGCTGGGGACTAGCGGGGGCCCTTGCCTACAATGAGCAGTTCTTC
CASSWGLAGALAYNEQFF
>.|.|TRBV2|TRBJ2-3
TGTGCCAGCAGTGACGGGGTCACAGATACGCAGTATTTT
CASSDGVTDTQYF
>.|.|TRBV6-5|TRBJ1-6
TGTGCCAGCACTTTGGGGAGTTCACCCCTCCACTTT
CASTLGSSPLHF
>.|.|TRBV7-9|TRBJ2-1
TGTGCCAGCAGCGCGGGGGGAGGGACAGGGAAGCCCAATGAGCAGTTCTTC
CASSAGGGTGKPNEQFF
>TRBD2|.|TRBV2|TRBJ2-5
TGTGCCAGCAGGACTCTTCGGACTAGCGGGGGGCCGTACCAAGAGACCCAGTACTTC
CASRTLRTSGGPYQETQYF
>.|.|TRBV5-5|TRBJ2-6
TGTGCCAGCGGACAGCCCGGGGCCAACGTCCTGACTTTC
CASGQPGANVLTF
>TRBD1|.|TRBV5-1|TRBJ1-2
TGCGCCAGCACCTACAGGGGCGCGGATGGCTACACCTTC
CASTYRGADGYTF
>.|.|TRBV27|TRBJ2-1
TGTGCCAGCAGTTTAACTGGCAATGAGCAGTTCTTC
CASSLTGNEQFF
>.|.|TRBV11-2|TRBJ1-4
TGTGCCAGCAGCTACCAAACAGGGAATGATGAAAAACTGTTTTTT
CASSYQTGNDEKLFF
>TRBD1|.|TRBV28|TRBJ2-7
TGTGCCAGCAGGGGACAGGGATCCTACGAGCAGTACTTC
CASRGQGSYEQYF
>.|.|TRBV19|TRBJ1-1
TGTGCCAGTAGTAACCCCGACAGAGACACTGAAGCTTTCTTT
CASSNPDRDTEAFF
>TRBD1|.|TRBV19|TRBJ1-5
TGTGCCAGTAGTCCAACAGGGGGCACACAGCCCCAGCATTTT
CASSPTGGTQPQHF
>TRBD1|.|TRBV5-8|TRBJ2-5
TGTGCCAGCAGCAGAAGACAGGGGGGGGTCCCAGAGACCCAGTACTTC
CASSRRQGGVPETQYF
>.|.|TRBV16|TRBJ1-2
TGTGCCAGCAGCCAATCGTCAGAAAACTATGGCTACACCTTC
CASSQSSENYGYTF
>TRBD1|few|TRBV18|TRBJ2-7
TGTGCCAGCTCACCCAGGGGGCACTCCTACGAGCAGTACTTC
CASSPRGHSYEQYF
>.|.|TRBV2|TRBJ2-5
TGTGCCAGCAGTACCAGGTCTGGGAGAGAGACCCAGTACTTC
CASSTRSGRETQYF
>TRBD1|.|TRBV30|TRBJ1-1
TGTGCCTGGAATCGCAGGGGGCAGGGTACTGAAGCTTTCTTT
CAWNRRGQGTEAFF
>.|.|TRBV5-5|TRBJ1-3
TGTGCCAGCAGTTGGGAGGGAGGCGCTGGAAACACCATATATTTT
CASSWEGGAGNTIYF
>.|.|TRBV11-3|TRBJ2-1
TGTGCCAGCAGCTTAGAGTACGTCGGGGGACCCCCCTACAATGAGCAGTTCTTC
CASSLEYVGGPPYNEQFF
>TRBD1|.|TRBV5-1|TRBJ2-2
TGCGCCAGCAGGTGGACAGGGGGCGCCGGGTCCGGGGAGCTGTTTTTT
CASRWTGGAGSGELFF
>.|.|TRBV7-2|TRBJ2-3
TGTGCCAGCAGCCCTTCGCCCCACCCGGGGGATACGCAGTATTTT
CASSPSPHPGDTQYF